This is a list of T cell receptor beta chains from one sample in a study of blood T cell repertoires in COVID-19. Only in-frame clones appear in the TCRdb table, and some are missing; sequencing was by immunoSEQ multiplex PCR. The data contain about 90,000 clones, 70% to 85% of them singletons. Sequenced input: peripheral blood. The origin of the receptors is a man in his 70s with acute or convalescent COVID-19. CDR3s include the opening cysteine and the closing phenylalanine or tryptophan. Each record gives: D gene, V gene, CDR3 length, J gene, clone size, CDR3 protein, CDR3 DNA. The D gene is left open where the match is weak. The size of a clone is reported for some rows only, either as once, few or many, or as a class for expanded clones.

-	TRBV6-5	13	TRBJ1-2	-	CASSRQETYGYTF	TGTGCCAGCAGCCGTCAGGAAACCTATGGCTACACCTTC
-	TRBV5-4	15	TRBJ1-2	-	CASSLATGKNYGYTF	TGTGCCAGCAGCTTGGCCACAGGAAAGAACTATGGCTACACCTTC
-	TRBV19	13	TRBJ1-2	-	CASSSQGYYGYTF	TGTGCCAGTAGTTCACAGGGTTACTATGGCTACACCTTC
-	TRBV25-1	15	TRBJ1-1	-	CASSGGGNGGTEAFF	TGTGCCAGCAGTGGCGGAGGGAATGGGGGCACTGAAGCTTTCTTT
TRBD1	TRBV2	16	TRBJ1-2	-	CASSEVNKPGGYGYTF	TGTGCCAGCAGTGAAGTTAACAAGCCAGGGGGTTATGGCTACACCTTC
-	TRBV6-1	15	TRBJ1-5	-	CASSEGRGVWQPQHF	TGTGCCAGCAGTGAAGGCAGGGGTGTGTGGCAGCCCCAGCATTTT
TRBD1	TRBV18	13	TRBJ1-5	-	CASSQGAGQPQHF	TGTGCCAGCTCACAGGGGGCTGGTCAGCCCCAGCATTTT
TRBD2	TRBV7-3	15	TRBJ2-5	-	CASSSRGGAYETQYF	TGTGCCAGCAGCTCCCGGGGGGGCGCTTATGAGACCCAGTACTTC
TRBD1	TRBV6-1	15	TRBJ2-3	-	CASSERTGYRDTQYF	TGTGCCAGCAGTGAACGGACAGGGTATAGAGATACGCAGTATTTT
-	TRBV5-1	14	TRBJ1-5	few	CASSPGLEEQPQHF	TGCGCCAGCAGCCCGGGACTCGAGGAACAGCCCCAGCATTTT
TRBD1	TRBV19	13	TRBJ2-7	-	CASSRDRVYEQYF	TGTGCCAGTAGTCGGGACAGGGTCTACGAGCAGTACTTC
-	TRBV5-5	15	TRBJ2-6	-	CASSLQAVWANVLTF	TGTGCCAGCAGCTTGCAAGCCGTTTGGGCCAACGTCCTGACTTTC
TRBD1	TRBV9	16	TRBJ2-2	-	CASSADGTGNTGELFF	TGTGCCAGCAGCGCCGACGGGACAGGGAACACCGGGGAGCTGTTTTTT
-	TRBV2	14	TRBJ1-3	-	CASSDGRAGNTIYF	TGTGCCAGCAGTGACGGCAGGGCTGGAAACACCATATATTTT
-	TRBV7-2	15	TRBJ1-2	-	CASSLGWQANYGYTF	TGTGCCAGCAGCTTAGGGTGGCAAGCTAACTATGGCTACACCTTC
TRBD1	TRBV25-1	15	TRBJ1-1	few	CASSEHRGGGTEAFF	TGTGCCAGCAGTGAGCACAGGGGGGGAGGCACTGAAGCTTTCTTT
-	TRBV7-8	14	TRBJ1-1	-	CASSPGHQNTEAFF	TGTGCCAGCAGCCCCGGACACCAGAACACTGAAGCTTTCTTT
-	TRBV5-1	18	TRBJ1-1	-	CASSLDSPNRVSNTEAFF	TGCGCCAGCAGCCTCGACTCCCCGAACAGGGTTTCGAACACTGAAGCTTTCTTT
TRBD1	TRBV18	14	TRBJ1-1	-	CASSPDRGMGEAFF	TGTGCCAGCTCACCGGACAGGGGTATGGGTGAAGCTTTCTTT
TRBD2	TRBV5-1	16	TRBJ2-5	-	CASSYRLAGTQETQYF	TGCGCCAGCAGTTACCGACTAGCGGGGACCCAAGAGACCCAGTACTTC
-	TRBV6-5	16	TRBJ2-1	-	CASSYEGTAVINEQFF	TGTGCCAGCAGTTACGAAGGTACAGCCGTAATCAATGAGCAGTTCTTC
TRBD1	TRBV5-1	13	TRBJ1-2	-	CASSLDRGFGYTF	TGCGCCAGCAGCTTGGACAGGGGGTTTGGCTACACCTTC
-	TRBV10-1	13	TRBJ1-1	once	CASSVDSNTEAFF	TGCGCCAGCAGTGTCGACAGTAACACTGAAGCTTTCTTT